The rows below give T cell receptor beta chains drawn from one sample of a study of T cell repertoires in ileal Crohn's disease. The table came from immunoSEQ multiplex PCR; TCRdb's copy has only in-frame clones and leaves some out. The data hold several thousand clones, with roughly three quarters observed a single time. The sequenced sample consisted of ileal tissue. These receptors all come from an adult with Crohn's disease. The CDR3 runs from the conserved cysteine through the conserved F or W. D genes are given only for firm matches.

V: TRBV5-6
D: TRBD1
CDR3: CASSPAGTAYEQYF

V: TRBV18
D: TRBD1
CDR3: CASSLGTGGDEQYF

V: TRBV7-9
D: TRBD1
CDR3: CASSFPDRENEKLFF

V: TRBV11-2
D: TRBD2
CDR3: CASSLASWEGTGELFF

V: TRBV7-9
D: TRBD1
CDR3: CASSTDRMRF

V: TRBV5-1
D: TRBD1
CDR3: CASSFRDREESGELFF

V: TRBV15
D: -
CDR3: CATSSLEETQYF

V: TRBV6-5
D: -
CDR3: CASTKRYGGYEQYF

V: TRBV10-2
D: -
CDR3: CASSGGGVNQPQHF

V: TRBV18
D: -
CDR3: CASSPLPAAGGFFF

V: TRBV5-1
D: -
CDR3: CASSLVGSGYGYTF

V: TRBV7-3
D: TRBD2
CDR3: CASSSSGGSTDTQYF

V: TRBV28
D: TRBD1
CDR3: CASSPGQNYEQYF

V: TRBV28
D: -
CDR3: CASSSPRRASGYTF

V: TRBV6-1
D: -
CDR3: CASSHLQGEKLFF

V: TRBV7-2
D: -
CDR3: CASSFQSNYGYTF

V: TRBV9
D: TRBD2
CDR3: CASSGGGIGYEQYF

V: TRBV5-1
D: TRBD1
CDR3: CASSLAFAGGYPDTQYF

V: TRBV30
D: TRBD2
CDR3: CAWSGTSVTGELFF

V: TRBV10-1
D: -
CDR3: CASSESTGTGANVLTF

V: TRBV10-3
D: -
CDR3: CAISPTDLLEGYTF

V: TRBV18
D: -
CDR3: CASSPSGGLDEKLFF

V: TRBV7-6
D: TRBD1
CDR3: CASSRGQLDSYEQYF

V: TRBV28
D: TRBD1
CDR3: CASSLRPGTAKNIQYF

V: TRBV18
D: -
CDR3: CASSQFNNEQFF

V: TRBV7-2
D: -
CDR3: CASSLGAGSPLHF